Shown below are 29 T cell receptor beta chains from a single sample sequenced in a study of identical twins. TCRdb called the 5' RACE reads again in MiXCR, with one record for every CDR3 protein. The data contain some 790,000 distinct CDR3 sequences, about 18% of them seen just once; the ten biggest clones take up about 12%. These data also featured in a second study, about T cells expressing NK-cell markers.

The sequencing sample was made of PBMCs. These receptors were collected from a woman aged 18-29 years in good health.

This clonotype was seen only a few times. The genes are TRBV5-8 and TRBJ1-1; D not certain. Germline assignment: CDR1 SGHTS and CDR2 YDEGEE. The CDR3 has 15 residues. V was clipped by 3 bases and J by 8 bases, with 20 bases between them. The CDR3 is CASSWPRLPPREAFF. Written as DNA, the CDR3 is TGTGCCAGCAGCTGGCCCCGACTCCCCCCAAGGGAAGCTTTCTTT.

In DNA form, the CDR3 reads TGTGCCAGCAGCTCCGTGGGCAAACAATCCTACGAGCAGTACTTC. The encoded protein is CASSSVGKQSYEQYF. This sequence joins TRBV7-6 and TRBJ2-7; D unresolved. Trimming stripped 4 bases from V and 1 base from J, with 14 bases between. The germline gives CDR1 SGHVS, CDR2 FNYEAQ. The CDR3 loop spans 15 amino acids.

The CDR3 loop reads CASRPALGQRQFF. CDR3 nucleotide sequence: TGTGCCAGCAGACCAGCCTTGGGCCAAAGGCAGTTCTTC. V and J are TRBV9 and TRBJ2-1; D ambiguous. The CDR3 spans 13 residues. Per germline, CDR1 SGDLS and CDR2 YYNGEE. V was shortened by 5 bases and J by 12 bases, with 18 bases between the two germline ends.

This clonotype was observed a handful of times. This chain uses TRBV20-1 with TRBJ2-7, with 9 positions matching TRBD1. CDR3 length equals 13 residues. Trimming removed 6 bases from V and 3 bases from J; junction bases left unmatched: 6. Germline V gene data show CDR1 as DFQATT and CDR2 as SNEGSKA (reference sequence). The DNA for the CDR3 is TGCAGTGCCCGCCGGGACAGGGACTACGAGCAGTACTTC. Its protein is CSARRDRDYEQYF.

The CDR3 DNA sequence: TGCGCCAGCAGCTTGGACGGGGGAAGCTATAATTCACCCCTCCACTTT. It specifies CASSLDGGSYNSPLHF. V usage is TRBV5-1 and J usage is TRBJ1-6; possibly TRBD1 for D (5 bases). The CDR3 loop spans 16 amino acids. Germline CDR1 SGHRS, CDR2 YFSETQ. Between the trimmed V and J ends, which lost 0 bases and 3 bases, there was a span of 10 bases.

The chain has TRBV12-3 or TRBV12-4 and TRBJ2-3; 7 nucleotides agree with TRBD2. The CDR3 extends over 13 amino acids. After removal of 8 bases from V and 3 bases from J, the junction contained 5 bases not matched to a gene. The CDR3 spells CASGGGGTDTQYF. The DNA for the CDR3 is TGTGCCAGCGGGGGGGGTGGGACAGATACGCAGTATTTT.

The V and J genes are TRBV6-6 and TRBJ2-3; D remains ambiguous. Germline lookup yields CDR1 MNHNY and CDR2 SVGAGI (reference sequence). V was clipped by 0 bases and J by 4 bases, with 5 bases between them. The CDR3 is made up of 13 amino acids. Here the CDR3 reads CASSYSVADTQYF. The CDR3 coding sequence is TGTGCCAGCAGTTACTCCGTGGCAGATACGCAGTATTTT.

This clonotype was seen a handful of times. CDR3: CASSLEGFGQPGQETQYF. The CDR3 DNA sequence: TGTGCCAGCAGCTTGGAGGGTTTTGGACAGCCTGGCCAAGAGACCCAGTACTTC. The chain employs TRBV5-5 and TRBJ2-5; possibly TRBD1 for D (6 bases). Germline values: CDR1 SGHKS, CDR2 YYEKEE (reference sequence). Trimming removed 0 bases from V and 1 base from J, with 19 bases in between. This CDR3 contains 18 residues.

The table lists this clonotype with a few counts. J is TRBJ2-5 and V is TRBV12-3 or TRBV12-4; TRBD2 matches at 9 bases. After removal of 3 bases from V and 6 bases from J, the junction contained 8 bases not matched to a gene. This CDR3 region has 15 residues. This CDR3 is CASSFTAGGAKTQYF. The CDR3 nucleotides read TGTGCCAGCAGTTTTACAGCGGGGGGCGCAAAGACCCAGTACTTC.

The chain is built from TRBV20-1 and TRBJ1-1, with D uncertain. Germline-derived CDR1 and CDR2 are DFQATT and SNEGSKA (reference sequence). V was pared by 6 bases and J by 6 bases, with 20 bases between. The CDR3 covers 14 residues. Written as DNA, the CDR3 is TGCAGTGCAGGAGGCACCACCAAAGGGCCTGAAGCTTTCTTT. Amino acid sequence: CSAGGTTKGPEAFF.

The chain uses TRBV3-1 and TRBJ2-3, with 11 bases lining up with TRBD1. V was clipped by 5 bases and J by 8 bases; unmatched bases: 15. This CDR3 is 17 amino acids long. Germline assignment: CDR1 LGHDT and CDR2 YNNKEL (reference sequence). For the CDR3, the DNA is TGTGCCAGCAGCTCTCGCGTCCGGACAGGGGGCGCAGGTACGCAGTATTTT. Translating it yields CASSSRVRTGGAGTQYF.

The V gene is TRBV4-3, the J gene TRBJ2-3, with D hard to call. Trimming cost V 0 bases and J 2 bases, with 9 bases left between them. Germline CDR1 is LGHNA and CDR2 is YSLEER. This CDR3 is built from 15 residues. The CDR3 region has the DNA TGCGCCAGCAGCCAAGACAGAACGTCCACAGATACGCAGTATTTT. This sequence encodes CASSQDRTSTDTQYF.

The chain recombines TRBV6-5 with TRBJ2-6; D might be TRBD1 (5 bases). The CDR3 is made up of 14 amino acids. Germline CDR1 and CDR2: MNHEY and SVGAGI. V was clipped by 0 bases and J by 11 bases, with 11 bases between them. The CDR3: CASSYSGRVDVLTF. In DNA form, the CDR3 reads TGTGCCAGCAGTTACTCCGGCAGGGTGGACGTCCTGACTTTC.

The chain employs TRBV6-1 and TRBJ2-3, with D perhaps being TRBD1 or TRBD2 (6 bases each). Germline values: CDR1 MNHNS, CDR2 SASEGT. The CDR3 totals 14 residues. V lost 6 bases, J lost 4 bases, and 14 bases lay in between. The CDR3 DNA reads as TGTGCCAGCAGGGCCGGGGGCGGGGCAGATACGCAGTATTTT. This encodes CASRAGGGADTQYF.

Only a few counts were recorded for this clonotype. The chain uses TRBV7-9 and TRBJ2-7; TRBD2 is a possible D gene (6 bases). Germline assignment: CDR1 SEHNR and CDR2 FQNEAQ (reference sequence). CDR3 size: 16 residues. The germline V and J ends were trimmed by 1 base and 3 bases, with 16 bases remaining between them. The CDR3 loop reads CASSLDRAGTVYEQYF. DNA for the CDR3: TGTGCCAGCAGCTTAGATCGGGCGGGGACCGTCTACGAGCAGTACTTC. Drawing the rest from reference TRBV7-9 and TRBJ2-7, the complete variable domain is DTGVSQNPRHKITKRGQNVTFRCDPISEHNRLYWYRQTLGQGPEFLTYFQNEAQLEKSRLLSDRFSAERPKGSFSTLEIQRTEQGDSAMYLCASSLDRAGTVYEQYFGPGTRLTVT.

The gene calls are TRBV24-1 and TRBJ2-1; 12 bases are a match to TRBD2. The germline V gene has CDR1 KGHDR and CDR2 SFDVKD. The CDR3 extends over 14 amino acids. V was pared by 12 bases and J by 5 bases, with 7 bases of the junction left unmatched. CDR3 nucleotide sequence: TGTGCCGCCTCACCTAGCGGGAGGGACAATGAGCAGTTCTTC. This sequence encodes CAASPSGRDNEQFF.

In its sample, this clonotype was seen a few times. At one of its ends the junction is not consistent with the germline gene, which may arise from a read error. The chain combines TRBV20-1 with TRBJ1-5; 9 positions match TRBD1. From germline, CDR1 is DFQATT and CDR2 SNEGSKA (reference sequence). This CDR3 region has 14 residues. The CDR3 coding sequence is TGCAGTGCTAGAGAAGGGACAGGGATACAGCCCCCGCATTTT. Its protein is CSAREGTGIQPPHF.

The chain uses TRBV5-1 and TRBJ2-5, with 7 bases fitting TRBD2. Unmatched junction bases numbered 16, after V lost 1 base and J lost 7 bases. CDR1 and CDR2 (germline): SGHRS, YFSETQ. The CDR3 extends over 17 amino acids. The CDR3 loop reads CASSLMSGREGSGTQYF. The CDR3 coding sequence is TGCGCCAGCAGCTTGATGTCTGGCAGGGAGGGGTCTGGGACCCAGTACTTC.

This clonotype was observed a few times. V is TRBV7-9 and J is TRBJ2-3; 13 nucleotides line up with TRBD2. CDR1 is SEHNR and CDR2 is FQNEAQ in the germline V gene (reference sequence). Unmatched junction bases numbered 13, after V lost 5 bases and J lost 11 bases. The CDR3 has 16 amino acids. CDR3 loop: CASSPRTSGGNTRQYF. DNA of the CDR3: TGTGCCAGCAGCCCAAGGACTAGCGGGGGAAATACCAGGCAGTATTTT. Full variable domain (remainder filled in from reference TRBV7-9 and TRBJ2-3): DTGVSQNPRHKITKRGQNVTFRCDPISEHNRLYWYRQTLGQGPEFLTYFQNEAQLEKSRLLSDRFSAERPKGSFSTLEIQRTEQGDSAMYLCASSPRTSGGNTRQYFGPGTRLTVL.

This clonotype showed up just a few times. The rearrangement uses TRBV5-1 and TRBJ1-1, with D possibly TRBD1 on 6 matching bases. CDR1 SGHRS and CDR2 YFSETQ come from the germline V gene. This CDR3 region has 16 residues. V lost 3 bases and J lost 7, with 22 bases in between. The chain's CDR3 is CASSSRGGTPAFEAFF. DNA for the CDR3: TGCGCCAGCAGCTCTAGAGGCGGGACACCCGCCTTTGAAGCTTTCTTT.

The chain links TRBV20-1 to TRBJ2-7; 7 bases align to TRBD2. CDR1 is DFQATT and CDR2 is SNEGSKA in the germline V gene (reference sequence). V dropped 0 bases and J dropped 7; count of bases not matched to a gene: 6. The length of the CDR3 is 13 residues. The DNA of the CDR3 is TGCAGTGCTAGAGAGGCGGGAGTTGGGGAGCAGTACTTC. This codes for CSAREAGVGEQYF.

The V gene is TRBV2, the J gene TRBJ2-5; TRBD2 aligns across 10 bases. This CDR3 is built from 15 residues. CDR1 SNHLY and CDR2 FYNNEI come from the germline V gene. V was pared by 7 bases and J by 5 bases, with 10 bases of the junction left unmatched. The CDR3 sequence: CASTAWSGRDETQYF. The DNA of the CDR3 is TGTGCCAGCACCGCATGGAGCGGGAGGGATGAGACCCAGTACTTC.

In DNA, the CDR3 is TGTGCCAGCAGTCTTCTTGGGGAACACCAGCCCCAGCATTTT. It yields the protein CASSLLGEHQPQHF. The J gene is TRBJ1-5, the V gene TRBV2; the D is unclear. CDR1 and CDR2 from the germline V gene are SNHLY and FYNNEI. The CDR3 contains 14 residues. V was trimmed by 5 bases and J by 7 bases, leaving 15 bases between them.

The chain combines TRBV5-5 with TRBJ2-7, with a possible D match to TRBD2 (6 bases). CDR3 size: 18 residues. CDR1 is SGHKS and CDR2 is YYEKEE in the germline V gene (reference sequence). Trimming cost V 3 bases and J 0 bases, with 22 bases left between them. DNA for the CDR3: TGTGCCAGCAGCTGGGGGATGGGACTCTCCGCTAGCTCCTACGAGCAGTACTTC. It codes for CASSWGMGLSASSYEQYF.

This clonotype was seen a handful of times. The chain combines TRBV5-1 with TRBJ1-1; possibly TRBD1 for D (6 bases). V dropped 4 bases and J dropped 3 bases, with 13 bases sitting between them. Germline assignment: CDR1 SGHRS and CDR2 YFSETQ. CDR3 length: 14 amino acids. The DNA for the CDR3 is TGCGCCAGCAGCGGACAGTATCCGGACACTGAAGCTTTCTTT. As protein: CASSGQYPDTEAFF.

The rearrangement joins TRBV10-3 to TRBJ2-2; 14 positions match TRBD2. Trimming removed 2 bases from V and 9 bases from J; junction bases left unmatched: 5. Germline V gives CDR1 ENHRY, CDR2 SYGVKD. The CDR3 is 16 amino acids. CDR3 DNA: TGTGCCATCAGTGAGCCGGGGACTAGCGGGAGAAGGGAGCTGTTTTTT. Translating gives CAISEPGTSGRRELFF.

This clonotype was seen a few times. The chain has TRBV9 and TRBJ2-5; the D gene is possibly TRBD2 (6 bases). The CDR3 spans 14 residues. V was trimmed by 0 bases and J by 5 bases, leaving 11 bases between them. The germline V gene has CDR1 SGDLS and CDR2 YYNGEE. CDR3 sequence (DNA): TGTGCCAGCAGCGTAGCCCCAGGGAGGGAGACCCAGTACTTC. This encodes CASSVAPGRETQYF.

Only a few counts were recorded for this clonotype. The rearrangement uses TRBV12-3 or TRBV12-4 and TRBJ2-7; perhaps TRBD2 as D (5 bases). V was trimmed by 8 bases and J by 9 bases, leaving 23 bases between them. The CDR3 sequence is 14 residues long. CDR3 protein: CASAPGRFPGGQYF. As DNA, the CDR3 is TGTGCCAGCGCCCCGGGCCGGTTTCCTGGAGGGCAGTACTTC.

The chain joins TRBV19 to TRBJ2-7; D is unresolved. Trimming removed 9 bases at V and 2 bases at J, with 14 bases between. This CDR3 comprises 13 residues. Germline CDR1 LNHDA, CDR2 SQIVND (reference sequence). The CDR3 DNA is TGTGCCAGCTCCCTCCAGGAGACCTACGAGCAGTACTTC. Protein product: CASSLQETYEQYF.